What follows are 26 T cell receptor beta chains derived from one specimen sequenced in a study of blood T cell repertoires in COVID-19. The repertoire was sequenced with immunoSEQ multiplex PCR; TCRdb's copy has only in-frame clones and lacks some. The sample carries a few hundred thousand clones, approximately 90% recorded once. Sequenced input: peripheral blood. Source of these receptors: a man between 25 and 39 years old who had recovered from COVID-19.

The chain has TRBV5-4 and TRBJ1-2; possibly TRBD1 for D (5 bases). Germline V lookup: CDR1 SGHNT, CDR2 YYREEE (reference sequence). The CDR3 runs 15 residues. V lost 6 bases and J 2 bases, leaving 17 bases between the germline ends. The DNA for the CDR3 is TGTGCCAGCACCACCCCGAGGACATCCAACTATGGCTACACCTTC. Residues: CASTTPRTSNYGYTF.

The CDR3 sequence: CASSSGVEQKLFF. CDR3 coding DNA: TGTGCCAGCTCATCGGGGGTAGAGCAAAAACTGTTTTTT. The chain links TRBV18 to TRBJ1-4, with a weak D call TRBD1 (5 bases). CDR1 is KGHSH and CDR2 is LQKENI in the germline V gene. The V and J ends lost 5 bases and 9 bases respectively, with 13 bases between them. The CDR3 length is 13 residues.

There are a few counts of this clone. The chain joins TRBV7-6 to TRBJ1-4; 7 nucleotides match TRBD1. V was clipped by 5 bases and J by 0 bases; unmatched bases: 12. The CDR3 runs to 18 residues. Germline values: CDR1 SGHVS, CDR2 FNYEAQ. The CDR3 bases are TGTGCCAGCAGCCTATTACAGGGGTACCTTGCAACTAATGAAAAACTGTTTTTT. Translating it yields CASSLLQGYLATNEKLFF.

This clone was observed a single time. This same CDR3 is encoded by further DNA sequences in the sample. The rearrangement joins TRBV4-3 to TRBJ2-3; D unresolved. Germline V gene sequence: CDR1 LGHNA, CDR2 YSLEER. Trimming took 0 bases from V and 1 from J, leaving 8 bases between them. The CDR3 covers 15 residues. As DNA, the CDR3 is TGCGCCAGCAGCCAAGAATACAGAGGCACAGATACGCAGTATTTT. Translation gives CASSQEYRGTDTQYF.

The chain joins TRBV7-2 to TRBJ2-7; 14 bases map to TRBD2. Trimming cost V 4 bases and J 4 bases; bases outside gene matches: 3. The CDR3 has 15 amino acids. Germline V gene data show CDR1 as SGHTA and CDR2 as FQGNSA. CDR3 sequence reads: CASSSGLAGAYEQYF. The DNA of the CDR3 is TGTGCCAGCAGCTCGGGACTAGCGGGGGCTTACGAGCAGTACTTC.

This sequence joins TRBV6-5 and TRBJ1-4; no clear D gene. Germline V lookup: CDR1 MNHEY, CDR2 SVGAGI. Trimming removed 6 bases at V and 7 bases at J, with 18 bases between. This CDR3 contains 15 residues. The CDR3 DNA sequence: TGTGCCAGCAGCCGAAAACCGACGGGGATTGAAAAACTGTTTTTT. Translation gives CASSRKPTGIEKLFF.

The chain recombines TRBV6-5 with TRBJ1-2; 10 bases map to TRBD1. CDR1 is MNHEY, CDR2 SVGAGI, per germline. The CDR3 spans 15 residues. J lost 2 bases, V lost 4 bases, and 4 bases had no gene match. The CDR3 sequence is CASSSRDRGNYGYTF. The CDR3 bases are TGTGCCAGCAGTTCCCGGGACAGGGGAAACTATGGCTACACCTTC.

J is TRBJ2-2 and V is TRBV6-5, with D perhaps matching TRBD2 (7 bases). The CDR3 length is 14 residues. Per the germline V gene, CDR1 is MNHEY and CDR2 is SVGAGI. V lost 6 bases and J lost 0, with 8 bases in between. The CDR3 DNA follows: TGTGCCAGCAGAGGGGGGGCGAACACCGGGGAGCTGTTTTTT. Translated: CASRGGANTGELFF.

The genes are TRBV5-1 and TRBJ2-3, with no clear D. CDR1 SGHRS and CDR2 YFSETQ come from the germline V gene. V lost 1 base, J lost 0 bases, and 9 bases lay in between. CDR3 length: 15 amino acids. The CDR3 nucleotides read TGCGCCAGCAGCTTGCTCGGGTATAGCACAGATACGCAGTATTTT. Its translation: CASSLLGYSTDTQYF.

V is TRBV14 and J is TRBJ1-4, with a possible D match to TRBD1 (6 bases). With 4 bases removed from V and 4 bases from J, the gap between germline ends came to 13 bases. The CDR3 consists of 15 residues. Germline CDR1 SGHDN, CDR2 FVKESK. Here the CDR3 reads CASSLPQGGNEKLFF. The CDR3 bases are TGTGCCAGCAGCCTCCCCCAAGGGGGTAATGAAAAACTGTTTTTT.

The rearrangement joins TRBV5-4 to TRBJ1-6; no clear D gene. Germline V lookup: CDR1 SGHNT, CDR2 YYREEE (reference sequence). The CDR3 length is 14 residues. The V end lost 4 bases, the J end lost 9 bases, and 14 bases lay between the germline ends. The CDR3 nucleotides are TGTGCCAGCAGCCCCCCCGGCGGGTCTTCACCCCTCCACTTT. Its translation is CASSPPGGSSPLHF.

The J gene is TRBJ1-5, the V gene TRBV30; TRBD1 aligns across 8 bases. With V trimmed by 5 bases and J by 6 bases, 0 bases remained unmatched. The germline CDR1 and CDR2 sequences are GTSNPN and SVGIG (reference sequence). The CDR3 totals 11 residues. The CDR3 DNA sequence: TGTGCCTGGGACAGGGGTCAGCCCCAGCATTTT. Encoded protein: CAWDRGQPQHF. Full variable domain (outside the CDR3, taken from reference TRBV30 and TRBJ1-5): SQTIHQWPATLVQPVGSPLSLECTVEGTSNPNLYWYRQAAGRGLQLLFYSVGIGQISSEVPQNLSASRPQDRQFILSSKKLLLSDSGFYLCAWDRGQPQHFGDGTRLSIL.

The rearrangement uses TRBV19 and TRBJ1-4; 10 nucleotides line up with TRBD1. The CDR3 extends over 15 amino acids. Trimming removed 7 bases from V and 8 bases from J; junction bases left unmatched: 10. The germline V gene has CDR1 LNHDA and CDR2 SQIVND (reference sequence). CDR3: CASTSPGQGPEKLFF. In nucleotides, the CDR3 is TGTGCCAGTACCTCGCCGGGACAGGGGCCCGAAAAACTGTTTTTT. The full variable domain, completed using reference TRBV19 and TRBJ1-4, is DGGITQSPKYLFRKEGQNVTLSCEQNLNHDAMYWYRQDPGQGLRLIYYSQIVNDFQKGDIAEGYSVSREKKESFPLTVTSAQKNPTAFYLCASTSPGQGPEKLFFGSGTQLSVL.

This chain connects TRBV6-1 to TRBJ1-4; D call uncertain. This CDR3 has 13 residues. The germline V and J ends were trimmed by 2 bases and 17 bases, with 18 bases remaining between them. Germline V lookup: CDR1 MNHNS, CDR2 SASEGT. This CDR3 reads CASSESRETRLFF. In DNA, the CDR3 is TGTGCCAGCAGTGAAAGTAGGGAGACTAGGCTTTTTTTT.

The chain carries TRBV6-4 and TRBJ2-7; 10 nucleotides agree with TRBD1. This CDR3 comprises 15 residues. J lost 3 bases, V lost 5 bases, and 7 bases had no gene match. Germline V lookup: CDR1 MRHNA, CDR2 SNTAGT. CDR3 loop: CASSTGTGAGYEQYF. The CDR3 DNA follows: TGTGCCAGCAGTACAGGGACAGGGGCAGGCTACGAGCAGTACTTC.

In its sample, this clone was seen a few times. The gene calls are TRBV6-5 and TRBJ1-6; D might be TRBD1 (5 bases). Trimming removed 2 bases at V and 7 bases at J, with 9 bases between. CDR3 length: 14 amino acids. Per the germline V gene, CDR1 is MNHEY and CDR2 is SVGAGI. In nucleotides, the CDR3 is TGTGCCAGCAGTTACAGGGAGGGGAATTCACCCCTCCACTTT. Translated, it gives CASSYREGNSPLHF.

The rearrangement links TRBV12-3 or TRBV12-4 to TRBJ1-4; 7 bases line up with TRBD1. V lost 5 bases and J lost 11; bases outside the gene matches: 5. The CDR3 loop spans 12 amino acids. CDR3 region: CASSPLRGKLFF. The CDR3 DNA is TGTGCCAGCAGTCCACTCAGGGGGAAACTGTTTTTT.

The CDR3 region has the DNA TGCGCCAGCAGTGACGGACAGGGCCACACTGAAGCTTTCTTT. Amino acids: CASSDGQGHTEAFF. This chain uses TRBV10-1 with TRBJ1-1, with 8 bases identical to TRBD1. The germline V gene encodes CDR1 WNHNN and CDR2 SYGVQD (reference sequence). J was trimmed by 3 bases and V by 3 bases; bases with no gene match: 3. This CDR3 has 14 residues.

This chain links TRBV29-1 with TRBJ1-1; a possible D gene is TRBD1 (5 bases). Trimming cost V 2 bases and J 5 bases, with 21 bases left between them. The CDR3 has 16 amino acids. In germline, CDR1 is SQVTM, CDR2 ANQGSEA. The CDR3 region is CSVEMGGALGGTEAFF. The CDR3 region has the DNA TGCAGCGTTGAAATGGGAGGGGCCCTGGGTGGAACTGAAGCTTTCTTT.

The gene calls are TRBV6-4 and TRBJ2-6, with TRBD2 matching over 8 bases. The germline V gene encodes CDR1 MRHNA and CDR2 SNTAGT. This CDR3 contains 16 residues. V trimming: 3 bases; J trimming: 0 bases; junction bases outside the gene matches: 1. The DNA of the CDR3 is TGTGCCAGCAGTGAGCGGGGGGACTCTGGGGCCAACGTCCTGACTTTC. It encodes CASSERGDSGANVLTF.

The V and J genes are TRBV10-3 and TRBJ1-2; 7 bases are shared with TRBD1. Germline CDR1 reads ENHRY; CDR2 reads SYGVKD. This CDR3 has 15 amino acids. Unmatched junction bases numbered 14, after V lost 5 bases and J lost 8 bases. The CDR3 here is CAISIGTASTLGYTF. The CDR3 DNA follows: TGTGCCATCAGTATCGGGACAGCTTCAACCTTAGGCTACACCTTC.

Concerning this clone itself: The same CDR3 is also encoded by other DNA sequences in this sample. This chain joins TRBV6-5 and TRBJ1-4, with D perhaps matching TRBD1 (6 bases). There are 14 residues in the CDR3. Germline CDR1 reads MNHEY; CDR2 reads SVGAGI. With 3 bases removed from V and 6 bases from J, the gap between germline ends came to 11 bases. The CDR3 loop is CASSYRGADEKLFF. The CDR3, as DNA: TGTGCCAGCAGTTATCGGGGGGCTGATGAAAAACTGTTTTTT.

The chain uses TRBV6-4 and TRBJ2-1; the D gene is possibly TRBD2 (5 bases). There are 13 residues in the CDR3. Deletions cut 2 bases from V and 5 bases from J, with 7 bases between. Per the germline V gene, CDR1 is MRHNA and CDR2 is SNTAGT. CDR3 residues: CASSDQRNNEQFF. The CDR3 region has the DNA TGTGCCAGCAGTGACCAGCGGAACAATGAGCAGTTCTTC.

The chain recombines TRBV12-3 or TRBV12-4 with TRBJ1-2; TRBD1 matches 7 bases. This CDR3 is 13 amino acids long. With V trimmed by 3 bases and J by 8 bases, 6 bases remained unmatched. The CDR3 coding sequence is TGTGCCAGCAGTTTTTATCAGGGGGGAGGCTACACCTTC. Its translation: CASSFYQGGGYTF.

The V and J genes are TRBV27 and TRBJ2-7, with 9 positions matching TRBD1. The V gene end was trimmed by 7 bases and the J gene end by 5 bases; junction bases not matched to a gene: 6. Germline CDR1 and CDR2: MNHEY and SMNVEV (reference sequence). This CDR3 has 13 amino acids. CDR3 sequence reads: CASTTTGGDEQYF. The CDR3 DNA is TGTGCCAGCACCACGACAGGGGGGGACGAGCAGTACTTC.

This rearrangement joins TRBV20-1 to TRBJ2-1, with 10 bases that match TRBD2. V was pared by 3 bases and J by 4 bases, with 6 bases of the junction left unmatched. Per the germline V gene, CDR1 is DFQATT and CDR2 is SNEGSKA (reference sequence). CDR3 size: 15 residues. The CDR3 protein is CSASWGLAHYNEQFF. CDR3 nucleotides: TGCAGTGCTAGTTGGGGACTAGCGCATTACAATGAGCAGTTCTTC.